A selection of T cell receptor beta chains follows, all from one sample in a study of cytomegalovirus exposure and HLA in healthy donors. Libraries were prepared by immunoSEQ multiplex PCR; TCRdb keeps only in-frame clonotypes and omits some of them. Counted here are 130,000 to 150,000 clones, around 89% occurring once; the ten biggest clones make up 6.2%. The sequencing input was PBMCs. The source is a woman between 25 and 40 years old in good health and CMV-seropositive. The CDR3 runs from the conserved cysteine through the conserved F or W. A D gene is named only where the DNA matches it firmly. Size tells how often a clone was seen (once, few, many) or the class of an expanded clone, and some rows leave it out.

few	TRBJ2-2	TRBD2	TRBV7-6	TGTGCCAGCAGCTTAGTACTAGCGGGAGAGGCCGGGGAGCTGTTTTTT	CASSLVLAGEAGELFF
.	TRBJ1-6	.	TRBV20-1	TGCAGTGCACAGGGCAATTCACCCCTCCACTTT	CSAQGNSPLHF
.	TRBJ2-2	.	TRBV6-6	TGTGCCAGCAGTTACGGGGGGAGCGACGGCGGGGAGCTGTTTTTT	CASSYGGSDGGELFF
.	TRBJ2-2	TRBD1	TRBV25-1	TGTGCCAGCAGGCCCGGGACAGGGGGGCCCACCGGGGAGCTGTTTTTT	CASRPGTGGPTGELFF
.	TRBJ2-2	TRBD2	TRBV7-9	TGTGCCAGCTACAGAGGCGGGGGGATTGCGAACACCGGGGAGCTGTTTTTT	CASYRGGGIANTGELFF
.	TRBJ2-5	.	TRBV6-4	TGTGCCAGCACCGGAGCCCAAGACGGGAGAAAGACCCAGTACTTC	CASTGAQDGRKTQYF
.	TRBJ2-7	TRBD1	TRBV29-1	TGCAGCGTTGAAGATGGACAGGGGGCCTACGAGCAGTACTTC	CSVEDGQGAYEQYF
.	TRBJ1-3	.	TRBV25-1	TGTGCCAGCACCCCCAGTGGGGGGAACTCTGGAAACACCATATATTTT	CASTPSGGNSGNTIYF
.	TRBJ1-2	TRBD1	TRBV5-1	TGCGCCAGCAGCTCCGGACAGGGGAACGGCTACACCTTC	CASSSGQGNGYTF
.	TRBJ2-5	.	TRBV6-1	TGTGCCAGCAGCGGGCAGGGGAAACAAGAGACCCAGTACTTC	CASSGQGKQETQYF
once	TRBJ2-1	.	TRBV5-8	TGTGCCAGCAGCGTGCGTGTGGATGAGCAGTTCTTC	CASSVRVDEQFF
.	TRBJ2-7	.	TRBV10-1	TGCGCCAGACCCCCGGGACACACAGCCTACGAGCAGTACTTC	CARPPGHTAYEQYF
.	TRBJ2-2	TRBD2	TRBV4-1	TGCGCCAGCAGCCAAGTGCTAGCGGGAGTTCTTAGCGGGGAGCTGTTTTTT	CASSQVLAGVLSGELFF
.	TRBJ2-1	TRBD1	TRBV9	TGTGCCAGCAGCGTGGGGGACAGGGGGTTCTACAATGAGCAGTTCTTC	CASSVGDRGFYNEQFF
.	TRBJ2-2	TRBD2	TRBV28	TGTGCCAGCAGTTTAGCGGGGAGGGACACCGGGGAGCTGTTTTTT	CASSLAGRDTGELFF
.	TRBJ1-6	.	TRBV7-9	TGTGCCAGCAGCCTCGAGTTGACCTATAATTCACCCCTCCACTTT	CASSLELTYNSPLHF
.	TRBJ2-2	.	TRBV27	TGTGCCAGCAGTTTCACTACGAACACCGGGGAGCTGTTTTTT	CASSFTTNTGELFF
.	TRBJ2-7	.	TRBV6-5	TGTGCCAGCAGTTACCCAGGGACCTACGAGCAGTACTTC	CASSYPGTYEQYF
.	TRBJ2-3	.	TRBV11-2	TGTGCCAGCAGCTTAGATCTCGGGGGTAGTACAGATACGCAGTATTTT	CASSLDLGGSTDTQYF
.	TRBJ2-7	TRBD1	TRBV18	TGTGCCAGCTCACCTGACAGGGCCTCCTACGAGCAGTACTTC	CASSPDRASYEQYF
few	TRBJ2-3	.	TRBV2	TGTGCCAGCAGCCAGGCGGGGCTCTGGGCAGATACGCAGTATTTT	CASSQAGLWADTQYF
.	TRBJ2-3	TRBD1	TRBV25-1	TGTGCCAGCAGCTCGACAGGGGTTAGCACAGATACGCAGTATTTT	CASSSTGVSTDTQYF
once	TRBJ1-2	TRBD1	TRBV28	TGTGCCAGCAGTTTATCAGGGGGAGTCACCTTC	CASSLSGGVTF
.	TRBJ2-4	.	TRBV12-1	TGTGCCAGCAGCTTTGCCTCGAGGGCCAAAAACATTCAGTACTTC	CASSFASRAKNIQYF
once	TRBJ1-5	TRBD1	TRBV2	TGTGCCAGCAGCCAACAGGGGTATGAGCCCCAGCATTTT	CASSQQGYEPQHF
once	TRBJ1-2	TRBD1	TRBV19	TGTGCCAGTAGTATAGGGACAGGCGGGTCCTATGGCTACACCTTC	CASSIGTGGSYGYTF